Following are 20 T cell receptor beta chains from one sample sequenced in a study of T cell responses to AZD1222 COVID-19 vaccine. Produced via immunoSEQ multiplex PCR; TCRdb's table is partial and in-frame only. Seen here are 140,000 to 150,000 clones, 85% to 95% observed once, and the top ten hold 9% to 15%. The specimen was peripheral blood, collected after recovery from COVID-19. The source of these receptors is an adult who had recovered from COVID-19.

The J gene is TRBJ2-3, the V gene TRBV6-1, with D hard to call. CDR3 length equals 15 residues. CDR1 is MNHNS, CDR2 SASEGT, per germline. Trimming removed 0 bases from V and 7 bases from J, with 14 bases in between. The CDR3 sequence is CASSEAILRSNTQYF. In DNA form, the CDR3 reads TGTGCCAGCAGTGAAGCGATATTACGGTCCAATACGCAGTATTTT.

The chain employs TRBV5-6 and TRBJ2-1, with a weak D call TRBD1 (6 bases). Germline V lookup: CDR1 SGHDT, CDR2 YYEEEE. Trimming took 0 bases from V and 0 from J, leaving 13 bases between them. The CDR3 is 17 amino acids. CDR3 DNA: TGTGCCAGCAGCTTGGGAAAAACAGGGCTCTCCTACAATGAGCAGTTCTTC. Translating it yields CASSLGKTGLSYNEQFF.

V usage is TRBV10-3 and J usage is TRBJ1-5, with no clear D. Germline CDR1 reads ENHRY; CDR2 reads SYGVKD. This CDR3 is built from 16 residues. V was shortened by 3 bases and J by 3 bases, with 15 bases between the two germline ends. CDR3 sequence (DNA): TGTGCCATCAGTGACAGGTCGTCGCCGAACAATCAGCCCCAGCATTTT. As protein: CAISDRSSPNNQPQHF.

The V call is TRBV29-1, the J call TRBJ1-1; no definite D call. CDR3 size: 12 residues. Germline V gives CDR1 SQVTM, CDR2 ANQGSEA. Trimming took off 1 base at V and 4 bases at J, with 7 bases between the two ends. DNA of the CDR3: TGCAGCGTTGAAGGGGATAGCACTGAAGCTTTCTTT. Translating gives CSVEGDSTEAFF.

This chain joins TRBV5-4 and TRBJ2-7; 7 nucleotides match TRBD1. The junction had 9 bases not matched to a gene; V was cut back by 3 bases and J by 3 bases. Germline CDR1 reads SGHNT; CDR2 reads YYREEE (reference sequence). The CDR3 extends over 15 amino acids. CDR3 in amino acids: CASSYTGAGFYEQYF. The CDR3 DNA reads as TGTGCCAGCAGCTACACAGGGGCCGGGTTCTACGAGCAGTACTTC.

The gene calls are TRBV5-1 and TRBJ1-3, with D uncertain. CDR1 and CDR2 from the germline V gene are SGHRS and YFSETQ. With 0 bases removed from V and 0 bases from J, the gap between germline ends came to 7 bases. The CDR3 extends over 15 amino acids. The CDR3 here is CASSLGLSSGNTIYF. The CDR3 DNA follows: TGCGCCAGCAGCTTGGGCCTGTCCTCTGGAAACACCATATATTTT. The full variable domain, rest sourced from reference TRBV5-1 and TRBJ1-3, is KAGVTQTPRYLIKTRGQQVTLSCSPISGHRSVSWYQQTPGQGLQFLFEYFSETQRNKGNFPGRFSGRQFSNSRSEMNVSTLELGDSALYLCASSLGLSSGNTIYFGEGSWLTVV.

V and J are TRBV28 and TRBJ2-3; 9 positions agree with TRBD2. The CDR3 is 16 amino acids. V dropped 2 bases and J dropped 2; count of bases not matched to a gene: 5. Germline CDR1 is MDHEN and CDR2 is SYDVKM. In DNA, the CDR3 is TGTGCCAGCAGTTTAAGCGGGAGGCCACACACAGATACGCAGTATTTT. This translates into CASSLSGRPHTDTQYF.

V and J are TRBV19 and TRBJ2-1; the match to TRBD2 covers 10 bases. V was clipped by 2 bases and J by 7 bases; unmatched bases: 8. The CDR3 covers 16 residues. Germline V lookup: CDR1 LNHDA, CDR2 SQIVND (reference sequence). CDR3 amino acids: CASSISLAGVWNEQFF. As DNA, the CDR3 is TGTGCCAGTAGTATATCGCTAGCGGGAGTATGGAATGAGCAGTTCTTC.

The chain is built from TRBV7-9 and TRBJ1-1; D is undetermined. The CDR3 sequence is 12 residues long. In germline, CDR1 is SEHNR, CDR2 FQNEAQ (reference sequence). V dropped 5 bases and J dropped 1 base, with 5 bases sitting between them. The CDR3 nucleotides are TGTGCCAGCAGCCCGCCGAACACTGAAGCTTTCTTT. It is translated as CASSPPNTEAFF.

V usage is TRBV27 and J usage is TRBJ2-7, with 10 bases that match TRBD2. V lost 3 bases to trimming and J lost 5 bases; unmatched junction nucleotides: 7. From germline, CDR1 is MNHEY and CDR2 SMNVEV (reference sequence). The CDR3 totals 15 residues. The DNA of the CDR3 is TGTGCCAGCAGTTTCATAGGGACTAGCGCTAACGAGCAGTACTTC. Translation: CASSFIGTSANEQYF.

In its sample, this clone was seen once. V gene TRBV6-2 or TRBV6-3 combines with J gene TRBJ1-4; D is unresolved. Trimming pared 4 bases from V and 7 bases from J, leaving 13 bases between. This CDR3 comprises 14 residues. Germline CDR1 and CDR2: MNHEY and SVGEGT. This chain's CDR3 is CASSSSIIGEKLFF. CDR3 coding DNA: TGTGCCAGCAGTTCCTCAATAATAGGTGAAAAACTGTTTTTT.

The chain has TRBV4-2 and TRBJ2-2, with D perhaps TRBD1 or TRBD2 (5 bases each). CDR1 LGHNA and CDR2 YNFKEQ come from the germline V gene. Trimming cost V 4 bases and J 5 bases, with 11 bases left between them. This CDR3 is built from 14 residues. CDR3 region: CASSRLGETGELFF. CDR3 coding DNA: TGTGCCAGCAGCCGTTTGGGGGAAACCGGGGAGCTGTTTTTT.

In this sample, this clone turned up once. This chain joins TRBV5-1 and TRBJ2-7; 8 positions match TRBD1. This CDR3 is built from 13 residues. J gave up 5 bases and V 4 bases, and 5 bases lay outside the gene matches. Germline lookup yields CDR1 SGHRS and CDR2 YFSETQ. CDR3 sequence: CASSRDRMDEQYF. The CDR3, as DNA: TGCGCCAGCAGCCGGGACAGGATGGACGAGCAGTACTTC.

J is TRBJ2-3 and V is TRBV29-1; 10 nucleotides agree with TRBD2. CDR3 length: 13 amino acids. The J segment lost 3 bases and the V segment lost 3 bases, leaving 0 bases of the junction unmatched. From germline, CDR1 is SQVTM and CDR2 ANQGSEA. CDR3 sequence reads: CSVETSGTDTQYF. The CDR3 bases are TGCAGCGTTGAGACTAGCGGGACAGATACGCAGTATTTT.

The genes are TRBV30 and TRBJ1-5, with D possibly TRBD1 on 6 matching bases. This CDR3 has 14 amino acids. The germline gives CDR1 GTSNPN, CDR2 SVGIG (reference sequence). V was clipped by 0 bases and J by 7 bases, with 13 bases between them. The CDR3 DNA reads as TGTGCCTGGAGTGTAAGGGGGTCGGGGCAGCCCCAGCATTTT. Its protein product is CAWSVRGSGQPQHF.

CDR3 in amino acids: CASSPGDRNEQFF. Written as DNA, the CDR3 is TGTGCCAGCAGCCCCGGGGACCGGAATGAGCAGTTCTTC. The V gene is TRBV7-3, the J gene TRBJ2-1; D is possibly TRBD1 or TRBD2 (5 bases each). Germline V CDR1 and CDR2: SGHTA, FQGTGA. This CDR3 spans 13 amino acids. With 5 bases removed from V and 7 bases from J, the gap between germline ends came to 12 bases.

The CDR3 region is CASSNPNDRGPEYGYTF. The CDR3 region has the DNA TGTGCCAGCAGCAACCCCAACGACAGGGGGCCAGAATATGGCTACACCTTC. The chain joins TRBV7-9 to TRBJ1-2; 10 nucleotides line up with TRBD1. The ends lost 5 bases at V and 5 bases at J; junction bases unmatched: 14. The V gene's germline CDR1 is SEHNR and CDR2 FQNEAQ (reference sequence). CDR3 length: 17 amino acids.

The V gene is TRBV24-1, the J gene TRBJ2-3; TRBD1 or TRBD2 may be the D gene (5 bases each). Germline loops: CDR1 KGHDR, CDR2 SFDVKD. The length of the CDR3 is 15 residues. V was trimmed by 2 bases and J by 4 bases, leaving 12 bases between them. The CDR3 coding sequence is TGTGCCACCAGTGATTATTGGGGGAGCGCAGATACGCAGTATTTT. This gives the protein CATSDYWGSADTQYF.

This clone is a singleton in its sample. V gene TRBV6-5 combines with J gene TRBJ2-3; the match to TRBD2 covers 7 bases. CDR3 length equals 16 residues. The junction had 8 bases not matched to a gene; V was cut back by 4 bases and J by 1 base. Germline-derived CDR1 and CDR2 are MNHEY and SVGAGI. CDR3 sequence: CASSSLTSTRTDTQYF. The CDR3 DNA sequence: TGTGCCAGCAGTTCTTTGACTAGCACTCGCACAGATACGCAGTATTTT.

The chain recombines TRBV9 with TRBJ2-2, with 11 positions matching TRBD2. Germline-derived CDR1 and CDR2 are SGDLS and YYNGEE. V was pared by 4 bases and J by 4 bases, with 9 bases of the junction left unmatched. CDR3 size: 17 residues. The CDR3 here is CASSFPRGLAVTGELFF. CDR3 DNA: TGTGCCAGCAGCTTTCCTAGGGGACTAGCGGTCACCGGGGAGCTGTTTTTT. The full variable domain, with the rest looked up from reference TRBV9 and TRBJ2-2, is DSGVTQTPKHLITATGQRVTLRCSPRSGDLSVYWYQQSLDQGLQFLIQYYNGEERAKGNILERFSAQQFPDLHSELNLSSLELGDSALYFCASSFPRGLAVTGELFFGEGSRLTVL.